What follows are 3 T cell receptor beta chains derived from one specimen sequenced in a study of a mutant IDH1 vaccine in newly diagnosed glioma. Clones were read by immunoSEQ multiplex PCR, and TCRdb kept only the in-frame ones, dropping some. The sample holds tens of thousands of clones, 80% to 90% seen once. Time point meaning: week 35, safety follow-up. Doses of 300 ug of mutant IDH1 20-mer peptide were given with topical imiquimod. Their recognized antigens are unknown. The specimen was PBMCs, collected from a glioma patient whose treatment included an IDH1 peptide vaccine. The receptors originated from a man in his thirties or forties with glioma.

In regard to this clone: The junction departs from the called germline gene at one end, perhaps through a read error. V and J are TRBV13 and TRBJ2-1; TRBD2 agrees at 13 bases. The CDR3 has 16 residues. Germline V gene sequence: CDR1 PRHDT, CDR2 FYEKMQ (reference sequence). Here the CDR3 DNA reads TGTGCCAGCAGCCTAGGGACTAGCGGGGTGTACAATGAGCAGTTCTTC. Translating it yields CASSLGTSGVYNEQFF.

Notes on this clone: An end of the junction does not agree with germline; a read error may underlie this. The rearrangement joins TRBV2 to TRBJ1-4; 7 bases fit TRBD1. The germline V gene encodes CDR1 SNHLY and CDR2 FYNNEI. The CDR3 runs to 14 residues. The CDR3 loop is CASSPTGWNEKLLF. DNA of the CDR3: TGTGCCAGCAGTCCGACAGGGTGGAATGAAAAACTGCTTTTT.

The gene calls are TRBV4-1 and TRBJ1-4, with TRBD1 identical over 11 bases. The CDR3 extends over 15 amino acids. CDR1 and CDR2 from the germline V gene are MGHRA and YSYEKL. The J segment lost 7 bases and the V segment lost 4 bases, leaving 5 bases of the junction unmatched. As DNA, the CDR3 is TGCGCCAGCAGCCGAGAGGGACAGGGGGTTGAAAAACTGTTTTTT. This codes for CASSREGQGVEKLFF.